The 19 T cell receptor beta chains listed next were all sequenced from one sample in a study of CD8+CD57+ T cells in acquired aplastic anemia. Template material for TCR beta VDJ and CDR3 profiling consisted of genomic DNA. In TCRdb, the reads were re-called with MiXCR into one record per CDR3 protein. The sample lists roughly 240,000 distinct CDR3 sequences, around 45% seen once, with less than 9% in the top ten. By flow cytometry, patients selected for sequencing had shown an expansion of CD8+CD57+ cells. The specimen sequenced was sorted CD4+, CD8+, or CD8+CD57+ T cells (not recorded which) from PBMCs. Source of these receptors: a human donor with aplastic anemia.

At least ten counts were recorded for this clonotype. The chain recombines TRBV4-1 with TRBJ1-1, with no clear D. Trimming removed 1 base at V and 8 bases at J, with 8 bases between. This CDR3 contains 12 residues. Looked up from germline, CDR1 is MGHRA and CDR2 is YSYEKL. In nucleotides, the CDR3 is TGCGCCAGCAGCCAAGGAAAGGACGAAGCTTTCTTT. Its translation: CASSQGKDEAFF.

This clonotype has a count of ten or more. V and J are TRBV9 and TRBJ2-1; weak D call: TRBD2 (6 bases). Germline CDR1 and CDR2: SGDLS and YYNGEE. This CDR3 spans 17 amino acids. V dropped 4 bases and J dropped 9 bases, with 26 bases sitting between them. The CDR3 region has the DNA TGTGCCAGCAGCACTCACCGCGGAGGGGCGGGCCCGGGTGAGCAGTTCTTC. Translating it yields CASSTHRGGAGPGEQFF.

This chain links TRBV7-2 with TRBJ2-7; D perhaps matches TRBD2 (6 bases). Germline-derived CDR1 and CDR2 are SGHTA and FQGNSA. Trimming cost V 6 bases and J 0 bases, with 15 bases left between them. The CDR3 extends over 15 amino acids. CDR3 loop: CASSLIGGSSYEQYF. Here the CDR3 DNA reads TGTGCCAGCAGTTTAATTGGGGGGAGCTCCTACGAGCAGTACTTC.

Comments on this clonotype: Being one base from a much bigger clone, this may be a read error. This chain joins TRBV20-1 and TRBJ2-4; D may match TRBD1 or TRBD2 (5 bases each). Trimming pared 5 bases from V and 7 bases from J, leaving 21 bases between. Germline-derived CDR1 and CDR2 are DFQATT and SNEGSKA (reference sequence). The CDR3 runs to 15 residues. CDR3 amino acids: CSAHVTFEGRNIQYF. The CDR3 DNA reads TGCAGTGCTCACGTAACTTTTGAGGGGCGGAACATTCAGTACTTC.

CDR3 DNA: TGCAGTGCTACACAAGGTGGGGGATCTGGTTATGGCTACACCTTC. The encoded protein is CSATQGGGSGYGYTF. This chain uses TRBV20-1 with TRBJ1-2; a possible D gene is TRBD1 (5 bases). The V end lost 4 bases, the J end lost 5 bases, and 20 bases lay between the germline ends. The CDR3 length is 15 residues. Looked up from germline, CDR1 is DFQATT and CDR2 is SNEGSKA (reference sequence).

The V gene is TRBV4-2, the J gene TRBJ2-7; 7 bases are shared with TRBD2. This CDR3 comprises 15 residues. V lost 2 bases to trimming and J lost 6 bases; unmatched junction nucleotides: 10. Germline V gene sequence: CDR1 LGHNA, CDR2 YNFKEQ. CDR3 protein: CASSQRSAGVGEQYF. The CDR3 nucleotides are TGTGCCAGCAGCCAAAGGTCGGCGGGAGTAGGCGAGCAGTACTTC.

The V and J genes are TRBV10-3 and TRBJ2-7; TRBD1 matches 9 bases. The CDR3 spans 13 residues. V shed 2 bases, J shed 4 bases, and the junction held 0 bases outside the gene matches. Germline V gene lookup returns CDR1 ENHRY and CDR2 SYGVKD. CDR3 DNA: TGTGCCATCAGTGAGGACAGGGGGTACGAGCAGTACTTC. Its translation is CAISEDRGYEQYF.

This chain links TRBV11-1 with TRBJ2-5; D not certain. Trimming stripped 3 bases from V and 3 bases from J, with 8 bases between. CDR1 and CDR2 from the germline V gene are SGHAT and FQDESV (reference sequence). The CDR3 spans 13 residues. The CDR3 coding sequence is TGTGCCAGCAGCTTTACAGTCAAAGAGACCCAGTACTTC. Translated: CASSFTVKETQYF.

The chain carries TRBV7-9 and TRBJ1-2, with D perhaps matching TRBD1 (5 bases). Trimming left V 5 bases short and J 0 bases short, with 19 bases between. The CDR3 loop spans 17 amino acids. The germline CDR1 and CDR2 sequences are SEHNR and FQNEAQ (reference sequence). CDR3 loop: CASSPARGESPNYGYTF. Written as DNA, the CDR3 is TGTGCCAGCAGCCCAGCAAGGGGTGAGTCCCCTAACTATGGCTACACCTTC.

The chain employs TRBV10-3 and TRBJ2-7; 10 bases align to TRBD1. The CDR3 runs 14 residues. Germline trimming cut 2 bases from V and 5 bases from J; bases unmatched to any gene: 3. Looked up from germline, CDR1 is ENHRY and CDR2 is SYGVKD. CDR3: CAISENGQGDEQYF. The CDR3, as DNA: TGTGCCATCAGTGAGAACGGACAGGGGGACGAGCAGTACTTC.

This clonotype appeared a few times. This chain links TRBV6-2 or TRBV6-3 with TRBJ2-2, with TRBD2 matching 14 bases. Per the germline V gene, CDR1 is MNHEY and CDR2 is SVGEGT. Trimming took 6 bases from V and 2 from J; bases not matched to a gene: 11. The CDR3 contains 19 residues. CDR3 sequence (DNA): TGTGCCAGCAGACTTCGACTAGCGGGGGGGCTATCAAACACCGGGGAGCTGTTTTTT. This encodes CASRLRLAGGLSNTGELFF.

This clonotype was detected ten times or more. The CDR3 reads CASSPRSGGEETQYF. In DNA form, the CDR3 reads TGTGCCAGCAGCCCCCGGAGTGGGGGAGAAGAGACCCAGTACTTC. The rearrangement links TRBV9 to TRBJ2-5; tentatively, D is TRBD1 or TRBD2 (5 bases each). This CDR3 is built from 15 residues. Per the germline V gene, CDR1 is SGDLS and CDR2 is YYNGEE. V was cut by 4 bases and J by 3 bases, with 16 bases left in between. Together with reference TRBV9 and TRBJ2-5, the CDR3 gives the full variable domain: DSGVTQTPKHLITATGQRVTLRCSPRSGDLSVYWYQQSLDQGLQFLIQYYNGEERAKGNILERFSAQQFPDLHSELNLSSLELGDSALYFCASSPRSGGEETQYFGPGTRLLVL.

This clonotype was detected many times. The chain joins TRBV11-3 to TRBJ2-3; 8 bases are shared with TRBD2. CDR3 length equals 15 residues. Germline V gives CDR1 SGHNT, CDR2 YENEEA. J lost 2 bases, V lost 0 bases, and 1 base had no gene match. CDR3 nucleotides: TGTGCCAGCAGCTTAGAACTAGCGGACACAGATACGCAGTATTTT. Translated, it gives CASSLELADTDTQYF.

The chain uses TRBV7-2 and TRBJ1-2; no reliable D call. The CDR3 consists of 13 residues. Between the trimmed V and J ends, which lost 1 base and 7 bases, there was a span of 10 bases. CDR1 and CDR2 (germline): SGHTA, FQGNSA. The DNA for the CDR3 is TGTGCCAGCAGCTTAGGCCTCGCGGGTGGCTACACCTTC. Translated: CASSLGLAGGYTF.

For this clonotype: This may be a read error, as it is one base from a much larger clone. The conserved final phenylalanine or tryptophan is absent from the CDR3, which likely points to a read error. CDR3 in DNA: TGTGCCAGCAGTTTCGAGGGCCCGAACTATGGCTACACCTCC. Translating gives CASSFEGPNYGYTS. The chain links TRBV12-3 or TRBV12-4 to TRBJ1-2; no clear D gene. V was pared by 3 bases and J by 2 bases, with 10 bases between. The CDR3 totals 14 residues.

In its sample, this clonotype was seen once. The V and J genes are TRBV6-1 and TRBJ2-7, with D possibly TRBD1 on 6 matching bases. The V and J ends lost 2 bases and 4 bases respectively, with 12 bases between them. CDR1 and CDR2 from the germline V gene are MNHNS and SASEGT. This CDR3 comprises 14 residues. CDR3: CASSEPDRTYEQYF. The CDR3 DNA is TGTGCCAGCAGTGAACCGGACAGAACTTACGAGCAGTACTTC.

This clonotype has a count of ten or more. The chain recombines TRBV12-5 with TRBJ2-2, with 11 bases fitting TRBD1. J was trimmed by 5 bases and V by 4 bases; bases with no gene match: 3. The CDR3 length is 15 residues. Germline V lookup: CDR1 LGHNT, CDR2 FRNRAP. For the CDR3, the DNA is TGTGCTAGTGGTTACGGGGACAGGGGGACCGGGGAGCTGTTTTTT. Encoded protein: CASGYGDRGTGELFF. Looking up the rest from reference TRBV12-5 and TRBJ2-2 gives the full variable domain: DARVTQTPRHKVTEMGQEVTMRCQPILGHNTVFWYRQTMMQGLELLAYFRNRAPLDDSGMPKDRFSAEMPDATLATLKIQPSEPRDSAVYFCASGYGDRGTGELFFGEGSRLTVL.

This rearrangement joins TRBV6-5 to TRBJ2-2; perhaps TRBD1 as D (5 bases). This CDR3 has 15 residues. Trimming removed 4 bases at V and 0 bases at J, with 9 bases between. Germline assignment: CDR1 MNHEY and CDR2 SVGAGI. CDR3 sequence: CASSSGCPNTGELFF. The CDR3 nucleotides are TGTGCCAGCAGTTCAGGGTGCCCGAACACCGGGGAGCTGTTTTTT.

This clonotype was counted only a few times. This sequence joins TRBV27 and TRBJ1-1, with D possibly TRBD1 on 5 matching bases. Looked up from germline, CDR1 is MNHEY and CDR2 is SMNVEV (reference sequence). The CDR3 totals 14 residues. Trimming stripped 7 bases from V and 1 base from J, with 13 bases between. This chain's CDR3 is CASMAGGRNTEAFF. The CDR3 region has the DNA TGTGCCAGCATGGCGGGGGGGAGGAACACTGAAGCTTTCTTT.